The next 13 T cell receptor beta chains were all read from a single sample in a study of blood T cell repertoires in COVID-19. TCRdb's table, derived via immunoSEQ multiplex PCR, lists solely in-frame clones and lacks some. The sample yields roughly 140,000 clones, 65% to 85% seen once. The sequencing input was peripheral blood. The receptors originated from a woman older than 75 with acute or convalescent COVID-19.

This rearrangement joins TRBV4-2 to TRBJ1-1; D perhaps matches TRBD1 (6 bases). The CDR3 totals 16 residues. The V gene's germline CDR1 is LGHNA and CDR2 YNFKEQ. Trimming left V 1 base short and J 0 bases short, with 12 bases between. Written as DNA, the CDR3 is TGTGCCAGCAGCCAAGGCCCCGGACAGCTGAACACTGAAGCTTTCTTT. This translates into CASSQGPGQLNTEAFF.

This clone was recorded a few times. J is TRBJ1-2 and V is TRBV19; a weak D match, TRBD1 (6 bases). This CDR3 region has 12 residues. Trimming shortened V by 9 bases and J by 3 bases, and 11 bases separated the two germline ends. Germline assignment: CDR1 LNHDA and CDR2 SQIVND (reference sequence). The CDR3: CASQQGDYGYTF. The CDR3 DNA follows: TGTGCCAGCCAACAGGGCGACTATGGCTACACCTTC.

In nucleotides, the CDR3 is TGCGCCAGCAGCTGGTGGACAGGGGGCGATACGCAGTATTTT. It translates to CASSWWTGGDTQYF. The V call is TRBV5-1, the J call TRBJ2-3; 11 positions agree with TRBD1. The CDR3 is 14 residues long. Trimming cost V 3 bases and J 6 bases; bases outside gene matches: 3. The V gene's germline CDR1 is SGHRS and CDR2 YFSETQ. The variable domain in full, with the rest retrieved from reference TRBV5-1 and TRBJ2-3, is KAGVTQTPRYLIKTRGQQVTLSCSPISGHRSVSWYQQTPGQGLQFLFEYFSETQRNKGNFPGRFSGRQFSNSRSEMNVSTLELGDSALYLCASSWWTGGDTQYFGPGTRLTVL.

This clone was detected only a few times. The chain combines TRBV19 with TRBJ1-3; D call uncertain. CDR1 LNHDA and CDR2 SQIVND come from the germline V gene (reference sequence). The V gene lost 4 bases and the J gene lost 0 bases, with 7 bases spanning the gap. The CDR3 is 14 residues long. The CDR3 DNA is TGTGCCAGTAGTAGACTGGACTCTGGAAACACCATATATTTT. This codes for CASSRLDSGNTIYF.

A single count supports this clone. The rearrangement links TRBV6-6 to TRBJ2-7; the D gene is possibly TRBD2 (7 bases). With 2 bases removed from V and 1 base from J, the gap between germline ends came to 12 bases. Per germline, CDR1 MNHNY and CDR2 SVGAGI (reference sequence). This CDR3 region has 15 residues. CDR3 in DNA: TGTGCCAGCAGTTACACGGCGGGGGCGTCCTACGAGCAGTACTTC. It is translated as CASSYTAGASYEQYF.

V is TRBV2 and J is TRBJ1-1; no definite D call. Per germline, CDR1 SNHLY and CDR2 FYNNEI. This CDR3 is 11 amino acids long. The ends were cut back, 1 base at V and 10 bases at J, with 7 bases in the middle. This chain's CDR3 is CASSEGAGAFF. As DNA, the CDR3 is TGTGCCAGCAGTGAAGGGGCAGGAGCTTTCTTT.

This clone was observed a single time. The chain is built from TRBV5-1 and TRBJ2-7; 11 positions agree with TRBD2. J lost 5 bases, V lost 4 bases, and 14 bases had no gene match. Germline assignment: CDR1 SGHRS and CDR2 YFSETQ. This CDR3 is 17 amino acids long. Here the CDR3 DNA reads TGCGCCAGCAGCCAAGGACTAGCGGGTGCGTTGGGCCACGAGCAGTACTTC. Its protein product is CASSQGLAGALGHEQYF.

This chain links TRBV12-5 with TRBJ2-2; 11 bases match TRBD1. Germline trimming cut 5 bases from V and 3 bases from J; bases unmatched to any gene: 5. Germline CDR1 reads LGHNT; CDR2 reads FRNRAP. The CDR3 runs 16 residues. CDR3 sequence reads: CASGPPGQGDTGELFF. The DNA for the CDR3 is TGTGCTAGTGGTCCTCCGGGACAGGGGGACACCGGGGAGCTGTTTTTT.

This rearrangement joins TRBV18 to TRBJ2-7; the D gene is possibly TRBD2 (5 bases). V shed 3 bases and J shed 4 bases, with 13 bases lying between them. CDR3 length: 14 amino acids. The germline gives CDR1 KGHSH, CDR2 LQKENI. CDR3 protein: CASSPAGASYEQYF. The CDR3 bases are TGTGCCAGCTCACCGGCGGGTGCCTCATACGAGCAGTACTTC.

This sequence joins TRBV7-9 and TRBJ1-5, with D unresolved. Germline V lookup: CDR1 SEHNR, CDR2 FQNEAQ (reference sequence). Trimming removed 3 bases at V and 4 bases at J, with 7 bases between. The CDR3 length is 13 residues. CDR3 coding DNA: TGTGCCAGCAGCTTTGGGGAGAATCAGCCCCAGCATTTT. It codes for CASSFGENQPQHF. Together with reference TRBV7-9 and TRBJ1-5, the CDR3 gives the full variable domain: DTGVSQNPRHKITKRGQNVTFRCDPISEHNRLYWYRQTLGQGPEFLTYFQNEAQLEKSRLLSDRFSAERPKGSFSTLEIQRTEQGDSAMYLCASSFGENQPQHFGDGTRLSIL.

The CDR3: CASSLAGTGFEKLFF. CDR3 bases: TGTGCCAGCAGCTTAGCCGGGACAGGGTTTGAAAAACTGTTTTTT. The chain links TRBV7-9 to TRBJ1-4; 9 nucleotides match TRBD1. The ends lost 0 bases at V and 7 bases at J; junction bases unmatched: 3. The CDR3 is 15 amino acids. Germline CDR1 SEHNR, CDR2 FQNEAQ (reference sequence).

This clone was seen a few times. Here the CDR3 reads CASSLLGGYSGNEKLFF. For the CDR3, the DNA is TGTGCCAGCAGCTTACTGGGAGGTTATTCCGGGAATGAAAAACTGTTTTTT. The chain links TRBV7-6 to TRBJ1-4; no reliable D call. Between the trimmed V and J ends, which lost 2 bases and 5 bases, there was a span of 18 bases. The CDR3 runs 17 residues. Germline V lookup: CDR1 SGHVS, CDR2 FNYEAQ. Looking up the rest from reference TRBV7-6 and TRBJ1-4 gives the full variable domain: GAGVSQSPRYKVTKRGQDVALRCDPISGHVSLYWYRQALGQGPEFLTYFNYEAQQDKSGLPNDRFSAERPEGSISTLTIQRTEQRDSAMYRCASSLLGGYSGNEKLFFGSGTQLSVL.

This clone was observed once. This chain joins TRBV7-2 and TRBJ2-1; 11 bases are a match to TRBD2. J lost 4 bases, V lost 4 bases, and 3 bases had no gene match. The V gene's germline CDR1 is SGHTA and CDR2 FQGNSA. This CDR3 has 15 residues. This chain's CDR3 is CASSYGTSGYNEQFF. The CDR3 DNA reads TGTGCCAGCAGCTACGGGACTAGCGGATACAATGAGCAGTTCTTC.